This T cell receptor (beta chain) derives from a study of cytomegalovirus exposure and HLA in healthy donors. Notes on the study in general: Several of the most significant clusters appeared, in a later analysis, to be linked to common viral pathogens. Sequences of the TCR beta chain were said to predict the HLA-A and HLA-B alleles of most subjects accurately.

Vbeta (60) and Jbeta (13) primers were used in the PCR. Using immunoSEQ multiplex PCR, the repertoire was profiled, and TCRdb retains in-frame clones only, with some absent. Among about 150,000 clones listed, 65% to 80% were seen once. A note on this clone: Its antigen is not known.

The CDR3 runs to 15 residues. V was trimmed by 4 bases and J by 0 bases, leaving 10 bases between them. In germline, CDR1 is MGHRA, CDR2 YSYEKL. The J gene is TRBJ1-3, the V gene TRBV4-1; no definite D call. The source material was PBMCs. The origin of this receptor is a woman aged 45 to 65 in good health and CMV-seropositive. The CDR3, as DNA: TGCGCCAGCAGCCCCGACGGGAGCTCTGGAAACACCATATATTTT. Residues: CASSPDGSSGNTIYF.